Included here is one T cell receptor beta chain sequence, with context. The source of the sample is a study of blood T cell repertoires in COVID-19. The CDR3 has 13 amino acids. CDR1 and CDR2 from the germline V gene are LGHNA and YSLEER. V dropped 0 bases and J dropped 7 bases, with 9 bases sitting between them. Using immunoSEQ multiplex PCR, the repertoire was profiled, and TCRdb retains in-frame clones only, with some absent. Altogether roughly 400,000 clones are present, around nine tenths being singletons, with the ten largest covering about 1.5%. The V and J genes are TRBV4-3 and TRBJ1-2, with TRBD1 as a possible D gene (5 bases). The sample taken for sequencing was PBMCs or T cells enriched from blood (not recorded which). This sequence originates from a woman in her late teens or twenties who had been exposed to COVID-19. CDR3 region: CASSQDRGGGYTF. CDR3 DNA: TGCGCCAGCAGCCAAGATAGGGGAGGTGGCTACACCTTC.